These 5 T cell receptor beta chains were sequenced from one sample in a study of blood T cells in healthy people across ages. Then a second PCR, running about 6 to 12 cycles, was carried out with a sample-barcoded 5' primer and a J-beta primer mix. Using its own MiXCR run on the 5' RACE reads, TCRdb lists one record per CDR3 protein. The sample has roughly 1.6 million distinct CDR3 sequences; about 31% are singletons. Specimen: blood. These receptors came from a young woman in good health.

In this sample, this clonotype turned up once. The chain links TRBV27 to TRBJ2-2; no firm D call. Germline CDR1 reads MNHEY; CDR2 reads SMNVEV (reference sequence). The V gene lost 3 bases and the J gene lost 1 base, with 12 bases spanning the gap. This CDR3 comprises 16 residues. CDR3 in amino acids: CASSLSPYLNTGELFF. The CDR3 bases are TGTGCCAGCAGTTTGAGCCCCTACCTGAACACCGGGGAGCTGTTTTTT.

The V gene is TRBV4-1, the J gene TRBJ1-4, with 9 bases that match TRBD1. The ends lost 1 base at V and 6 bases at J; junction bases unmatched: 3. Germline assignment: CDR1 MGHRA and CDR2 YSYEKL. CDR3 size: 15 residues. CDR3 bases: TGCGCCAGCAGCCAAGGGGACAGGGCTTATGAAAAACTGTTTTTT. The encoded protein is CASSQGDRAYEKLFF.

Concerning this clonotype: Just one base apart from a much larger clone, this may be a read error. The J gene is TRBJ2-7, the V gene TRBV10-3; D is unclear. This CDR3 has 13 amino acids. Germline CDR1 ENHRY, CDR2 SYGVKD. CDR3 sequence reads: CVISLVYTYEQYF. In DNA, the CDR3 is TGTGTCATCAGCCTCGTTTATACCTACGAGCAGTACTTC.

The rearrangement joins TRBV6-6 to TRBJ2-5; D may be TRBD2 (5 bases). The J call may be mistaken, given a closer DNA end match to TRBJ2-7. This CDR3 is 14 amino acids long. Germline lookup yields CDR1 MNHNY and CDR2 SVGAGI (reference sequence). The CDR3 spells CASSKGSLSNEQYF. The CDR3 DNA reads TGTGCCAGCTCCAAAGGGAGCCTCAGCAACGAGCAGTACTTC.

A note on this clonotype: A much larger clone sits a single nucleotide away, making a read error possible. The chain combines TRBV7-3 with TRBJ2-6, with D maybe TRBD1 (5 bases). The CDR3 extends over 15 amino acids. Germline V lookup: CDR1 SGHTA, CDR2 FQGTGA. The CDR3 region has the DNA TGTGCCAGCAGCCAAGATGACTCTGGGGCCTACGTCCTGACTTTC. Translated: CASSQDDSGAYVLTF.